Following are 6 T cell receptor beta chains from one sample sequenced in a study of T cell responses to AZD1222 COVID-19 vaccine. Produced via immunoSEQ multiplex PCR; TCRdb's table is partial and in-frame only. The sample shows more than 100,000 clones, over 85% of them seen only once. The sample here was peripheral blood, taken on day 0 of AZD1222 vaccination. Receptor source: an adult in good health.

This clone was detected a few times. The chain combines TRBV10-2 with TRBJ2-7, with TRBD1 matching 7 bases. V was clipped by 0 bases and J by 7 bases; unmatched bases: 9. This CDR3 is 15 amino acids long. Germline V gene sequence: CDR1 WSHSY, CDR2 SAAADI. The CDR3 DNA sequence: TGCGCCAGCAGTGAGTCGGTGACAGGGAGAAGGGAGCAGTACTTC. As protein: CASSESVTGRREQYF.

V and J are TRBV2 and TRBJ2-3; D unresolved. The CDR3 length is 15 residues. Germline-derived CDR1 and CDR2 are SNHLY and FYNNEI. V dropped 3 bases and J dropped 1 base, with 11 bases sitting between them. The DNA of the CDR3 is TGTGCCAGCAGTGAGATGAGGTTCGGCACAGATACGCAGTATTTT. This sequence encodes CASSEMRFGTDTQYF.

This sequence joins TRBV5-1 and TRBJ2-1; D may be TRBD1 (6 bases). This CDR3 region has 15 residues. The V gene's germline CDR1 is SGHRS and CDR2 YFSETQ. V gave up 4 bases and J gave up 2 bases, with 13 bases separating them. CDR3: CASSKARGPYNEQFF. CDR3 coding DNA: TGCGCCAGCAGCAAGGCCAGGGGCCCCTACAATGAGCAGTTCTTC.

The chain has TRBV15 and TRBJ1-5, with TRBD1 matching over 11 bases. Trimming at V came to 3 bases and at J to 6 bases, leaving 4 bases not matched to a gene. Germline-derived CDR1 and CDR2 are LNHNV and YYDKDF (reference sequence). This CDR3 has 15 amino acids. In nucleotides, the CDR3 is TGTGCCACCAGCAGGGGGACAGGGGGTTTTCAGCCCCAGCATTTT. It is translated as CATSRGTGGFQPQHF.

V and J are TRBV13 and TRBJ2-5, with unresolved D. Germline values: CDR1 PRHDT, CDR2 FYEKMQ (reference sequence). V was shortened by 5 bases and J by 1 base, with 8 bases between the two germline ends. The CDR3 contains 13 residues. The CDR3 loop is CASSLTPQETQYF. The CDR3 nucleotides read TGTGCCAGCAGCCTGACACCCCAAGAGACCCAGTACTTC.

This chain uses TRBV11-2 with TRBJ1-3, with 10 bases matching TRBD1. This CDR3 contains 19 residues. After removal of 2 bases from V and 0 bases from J, the junction contained 10 bases not matched to a gene. Germline V gene data show CDR1 as SGHAT and CDR2 as FQNNGV. The CDR3 loop reads CASSLLDRGYVRSGNTIYF. The CDR3 DNA follows: TGTGCCAGCAGCTTACTGGACAGGGGGTACGTTCGCTCTGGAAACACCATATATTTT.